This T cell receptor beta chain is drawn from a study of cytomegalovirus exposure and HLA in healthy donors. At the level of the study: Inside one of the first data releases sat around 86 million unique TCRs taken from HLA-typed donors. Out of 398 genotyped donors, roughly 78% belonged to the Caucasian-associated ancestry cluster.

In the PCR, 60 Vbeta and 13 Jbeta primers were used. TCRdb's copy holds only in-frame clones and misses some; the assay was immunoSEQ multiplex PCR. Among about 94,000 clones listed, around two thirds were seen once. In germline, CDR1 is SEHNR, CDR2 FQNEAQ (reference sequence). The CDR3 length is 16 residues. After removal of 5 bases from V and 5 bases from J, the junction contained 15 bases not matched to a gene. The sequenced sample was PBMCs. This clonotype was sampled from a man aged 25 to 40 in good health and CMV-seronegative. The chain carries TRBV7-9 and TRBJ2-7, with 7 bases fitting TRBD1. The CDR3 DNA sequence: TGTGCCAGCAGCGGGCGACAGGGAATGAATCCAAACGAGCAGTACTTC. Residues: CASSGRQGMNPNEQYF.